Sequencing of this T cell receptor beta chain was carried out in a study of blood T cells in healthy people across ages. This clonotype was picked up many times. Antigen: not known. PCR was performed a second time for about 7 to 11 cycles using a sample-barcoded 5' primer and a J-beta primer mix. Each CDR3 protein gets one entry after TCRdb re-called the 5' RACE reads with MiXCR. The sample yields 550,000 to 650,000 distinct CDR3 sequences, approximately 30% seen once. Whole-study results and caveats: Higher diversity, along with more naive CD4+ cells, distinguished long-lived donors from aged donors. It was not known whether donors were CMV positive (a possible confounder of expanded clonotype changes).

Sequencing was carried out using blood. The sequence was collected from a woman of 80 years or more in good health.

The CDR3 DNA sequence: TGTGCCAGCAGCCAAGATCGAGGGGGGGGCTACCAAGAGACCCAGTACTTC. Amino acid sequence: CASSQDRGGGYQETQYF. The V gene is TRBV3-1, the J gene TRBJ2-5, with D possibly TRBD2 on 7 matching bases. Germline V gene sequence: CDR1 LGHDT, CDR2 YNNKEL (reference sequence). The CDR3 consists of 17 residues. Trimming removed 0 bases from V and 0 bases from J, with 14 bases in between.